These T cell receptor beta chains were read from a single sample in a study of T cell repertoires in cytomegalovirus infection. No antigen has been identified for these receptors. TCRdb independently ran MiXCR on the reads; one entry per CDR3 protein. The table shows about 220,000 distinct CDR3 sequences, with roughly 34% occurring only once. The material sequenced was CD8+ T cells from cultured PBMCs, taken from culture after CMV antigen stimulation. The source is a human donor in good health (CMV status not recorded). Some clones in this sample may be carry-over from other donors' samples. Both conserved end residues are part of each CDR3. A D gene is named only where the DNA matches it firmly. Some rows have no size entry. The others give once, few or many, or a class for an expanded clone.

size	J	V	D	DNA	CDR3
.	TRBJ2-7	TRBV12-3/TRBV12-4	.	TGTGCCAGCAGTTTAAGGGGGGAGTGGACCTACGAGCAGTACTTC	CASSLRGEWTYEQYF
.	TRBJ2-1	TRBV7-2	TRBD2	TGTGCCAGCAGCCCGACTAGCGTCAGGGAGCAGTTCTTC	CASSPTSVREQFF
few	TRBJ2-7	TRBV27	TRBD2	TGTGCCAGCAGTTTATCCGGGACTAGCGGCTACGAGCAGTACTTC	CASSLSGTSGYEQYF
.	TRBJ2-2	TRBV4-2	TRBD2	TGTGCCAGCAGCCCTTCGGTCTGGCGGGAGAATCCTACGAACACCGGGGAGCTGTTTTTT	CASSPSVWRENPTNTGELFF
.	TRBJ2-3	TRBV28	TRBD1	TGTGCCAGCAGCTGGGGGACAGCTAGCACAGATACGCAGTATTTT	CASSWGTASTDTQYF
many	TRBJ1-1	TRBV7-2	.	TGTGCCAGCAGCTTAAAGGGGCCGCGCACTGAAGCTTTCTTT	CASSLKGPRTEAFF
.	TRBJ2-3	TRBV11-2	.	TGTGCCAGCAGCCCCCTTGCAGATACGCAGTATTTT	CASSPLADTQYF
.	TRBJ2-5	TRBV25-1	.	TGTGCCACAAGACGGGCGGTGGGGGAGACCCAGTACTTC	CATRRAVGETQYF
.	TRBJ1-4	TRBV11-2	TRBD1	TGTGCCAGCAGCTTAGCTGGGACAGGGGATTTTACAACTAATGAAAAACTGTTTTTT	CASSLAGTGDFTTNEKLFF
.	TRBJ2-1	TRBV27	.	TGTGCCAGCAGTTACCGCACGGGGAGGGAGCAGTTCTTC	CASSYRTGREQFF
.	TRBJ2-1	TRBV7-9	.	TGTGCCAGCAGCTTAAGAGCCCCCCAGGGTCCGTCAGGCAATGAGCAGTTCTTC	CASSLRAPQGPSGNEQFF
.	TRBJ2-1	TRBV19	TRBD2	TGTGCCAGTAGTATGGTCCCTAGCGGGATGTCAAATGAGCAGTTCTTC	CASSMVPSGMSNEQFF
.	TRBJ1-2	TRBV4-1	.	TGCGCCAGAAGCCAAGTTCTGGGTGCTTCTAACTATGGCTACACCTTC	CARSQVLGASNYGYTF
.	TRBJ2-1	TRBV7-3	TRBD2	TGTGCCAGCAGCCCTCGCGAGCGGGGGGAAAGAAATGAGCAGTTCTTC	CASSPRERGERNEQFF
.	TRBJ1-4	TRBV7-8	.	TGTGCCAGCAGCGACACAGGGACGCGTCGCGAAAAACTGTTTTTT	CASSDTGTRREKLFF
few	TRBJ2-5	TRBV11-2	.	TGTGCCAGCAAGTGGAGGGACGAGACCCAGTACTTC	CASKWRDETQYF
.	TRBJ2-4	TRBV7-9	.	TGTGCCAGCAGTCCAGCGGAAACTCTCGTGCCGTTAGCCAAAAACATTCAGTACTTC	CASSPAETLVPLAKNIQYF
few	TRBJ2-1	TRBV7-3	TRBD2	TGTGCCAGCAGCACTAGCGGTACCGCTAGCTATGAGCAGTTCTTC	CASSTSGTASYEQFF
.	TRBJ1-5	TRBV6-2/TRBV6-3	.	TGTGCCAGCAGTTACACCCGCACTGATCAGCCCCAGCATTTT	CASSYTRTDQPQHF
.	TRBJ2-7	TRBV27	TRBD1	TGTGCCAGCAGTTCCCGGACAGGTTCACCCTACGAGCAGTACTTC	CASSSRTGSPYEQYF
.	TRBJ1-2	TRBV10-3	TRBD1	TGTGCCATCAGTGAAATGGGCCGGGACAGGGACCTTCGCAACTATGGCTACACCTTC	CAISEMGRDRDLRNYGYTF
.	TRBJ2-1	TRBV15	TRBD2	TGTGCCACCAGCAGAGATCGTAGCGTGGGTAAAAGCGGGGGCGTTAGGGGCTCCTACAATGAGCAGTTCTTC	CATSRDRSVGKSGGVRGSYNEQFF
few	TRBJ1-4	TRBV7-9	TRBD1	TGTGCCAGCAGCTCCGCCAGGGGGACTAATGAAAAACTGTTTTTT	CASSSARGTNEKLFF
.	TRBJ2-1	TRBV7-6	TRBD1	TGTGCCAGCAGCTTATCATCCCGGGACAGGGGTTGGGACAATGAGCAGTTCTTC	CASSLSSRDRGWDNEQFF
.	TRBJ2-1	TRBV7-9	.	TGTGCCAGCAGCTTTTTAATCCATGAGCAGTTCTTC	CASSFLIHEQFF
.	TRBJ2-1	TRBV20-1	.	TGCAGTGCTAGAGTAAGTCGCTCCTACAATGAGCAGTTCTTC	CSARVSRSYNEQFF
few	TRBJ2-2	TRBV19	.	TGTGCCACCTCCCTAGGGCGGACCGGGGAGCTGTTTTTT	CATSLGRTGELFF
.	TRBJ2-1	TRBV19	TRBD1	TGTGCCAGTACTCTCGGACAGGGGGTTTCAACCTCCTACAATGAGCAGTTCTTC	CASTLGQGVSTSYNEQFF
.	TRBJ1-2	TRBV7-4	TRBD1	TGTGCCAGCAGCTTAACCATAGGGGGCGCCGTAGGTGGCTACACCTTC	CASSLTIGGAVGGYTF
few	TRBJ2-5	TRBV12-5	TRBD2	TGTGCTAGTGGTAACAGCGGGAACCAAGAGACCCAGTACTTC	CASGNSGNQETQYF